The clone carrying this T cell receptor (beta chain) came up many times. The antigen is not known. This sample was taken from a study of T cells in Graves' hyperthyroidism and ophthalmopathy. Study observations and caveats: Blood held most thyroid clonotypes expanded above 0.001 frequency. The model made its ophthalmopathy prediction, and onset followed a median around six months later.

V gave up 2 bases and J gave up 5 bases; unmatched junction bases: 17. Per germline, CDR1 MNHEY and CDR2 SVGEGT. The CDR3 contains 19 residues. Patients were excluded for uncontrolled infection, other autoimmune disease, pregnancy or lactation. Fresh peripheral blood, less than 11 ml of it, supplied the PBMCs. TCR beta CDR3 sequences were amplified from RNA transcripts. A set of HTBI primers served as the primers for a first-round RT-PCR of the TCR CDR3. TCRdb ran MiXCR on the multiplex PCR reads and lists one entry per CDR3 protein. In the table there are 300,000 to 350,000 distinct CDR3 sequences, over 15% of which are singletons.

Input material: blood. V and J are TRBV6-2 or TRBV6-3 and TRBJ2-2; TRBD1 matches at 7 bases. This clonotype was obtained from a woman aged 40 to 50 with Graves' ophthalmopathy. The CDR3 reads CASSYRSTGVLLGTGELFF. Here the CDR3 DNA reads TGTGCCAGCAGTTACCGATCCACAGGGGTCCTCCTCGGGACCGGGGAGCTGTTTTTT.